Listed here are 4 T cell receptor beta chains from one sample, sequenced in a study of identical twins (dated by TCRdb to about 2016). The library was generated by 5' RACE. Data came from an Illumina HiSeq 2000. The public reads were quality trimmed at Q25 with fastp and then assembled into clones with MiXCR by TCRdb, keeping productive beta chains. CDR3 protein duplicates are merged, each entry listing the most common genes and DNA. In all, the sample holds about 190,000 distinct CDR3 sequences, and around 15% of those were seen once. The top ten constitute over 35% of the sample. The data also belong to a second study, concerning T cells expressing NK-cell markers.

Sequenced sample: CD8+ T cells sorted from blood. The receptors come from a woman in her late teens or twenties in good health.

This clonotype has only a few counts. This sequence joins TRBV5-1 and TRBJ2-7; D perhaps matches TRBD2 (6 bases). Deletions cut 6 bases from V and 3 bases from J, with 13 bases between. CDR3 length equals 13 residues. Germline values: CDR1 SGHRS, CDR2 YFSETQ. The CDR3, as DNA: TGCGCCAGCAAACCCGCGGGGAACTACGAGCAGTACTTC. This codes for CASKPAGNYEQYF.

This clonotype has just a few counts. The gene calls are TRBV27 and TRBJ2-1, with 7 bases identical to TRBD1. Germline V gives CDR1 MNHEY, CDR2 SMNVEV (reference sequence). The CDR3 runs 15 residues. The trim removed 2 bases at V and 0 bases at J, leaving 1 base unmatched. The CDR3: CASSLGQDSYNEQFF. The CDR3 region has the DNA TGTGCCAGCAGTTTAGGACAGGACTCCTACAATGAGCAGTTCTTC.

The genes are TRBV9 and TRBJ2-4, with D perhaps matching TRBD1 or TRBD2 (5 bases each). The CDR3 is 16 residues long. Trimming removed 3 bases at V and 1 base at J, with 14 bases between. Germline V gene data show CDR1 as SGDLS and CDR2 as YYNGEE. In DNA form, the CDR3 reads TGTGCCAGCAGCGCCCAAGGTTGGGGGGCCAAAAACATTCAGTACTTC. It translates to CASSAQGWGAKNIQYF.

This clonotype came up a few times. V gene TRBV25-1 combines with J gene TRBJ1-1, with D unclear. Germline CDR1 is MGHDK and CDR2 is SYGVNS. Trimming removed 4 bases from V and 1 base from J, with 10 bases in between. This CDR3 contains 14 residues. DNA of the CDR3: TGTGCCAGCAGTGCTGGCCATCGGAACACTGAAGCTTTCTTT. This gives the protein CASSAGHRNTEAFF.